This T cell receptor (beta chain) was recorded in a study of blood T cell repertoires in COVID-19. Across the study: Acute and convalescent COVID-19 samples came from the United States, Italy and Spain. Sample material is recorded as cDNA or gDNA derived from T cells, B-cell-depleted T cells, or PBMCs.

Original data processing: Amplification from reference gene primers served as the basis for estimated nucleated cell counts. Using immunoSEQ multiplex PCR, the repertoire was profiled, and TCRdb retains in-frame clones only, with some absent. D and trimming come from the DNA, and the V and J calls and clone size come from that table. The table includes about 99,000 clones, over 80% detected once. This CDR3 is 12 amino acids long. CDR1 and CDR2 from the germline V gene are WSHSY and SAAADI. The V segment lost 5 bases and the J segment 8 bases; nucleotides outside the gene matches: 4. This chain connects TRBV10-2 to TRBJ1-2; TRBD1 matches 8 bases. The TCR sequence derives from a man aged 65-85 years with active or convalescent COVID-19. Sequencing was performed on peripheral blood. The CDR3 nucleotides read TGCGCCAGCAGTCTACAGGGGGGCGGCTACACCTTC. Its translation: CASSLQGGGYTF.